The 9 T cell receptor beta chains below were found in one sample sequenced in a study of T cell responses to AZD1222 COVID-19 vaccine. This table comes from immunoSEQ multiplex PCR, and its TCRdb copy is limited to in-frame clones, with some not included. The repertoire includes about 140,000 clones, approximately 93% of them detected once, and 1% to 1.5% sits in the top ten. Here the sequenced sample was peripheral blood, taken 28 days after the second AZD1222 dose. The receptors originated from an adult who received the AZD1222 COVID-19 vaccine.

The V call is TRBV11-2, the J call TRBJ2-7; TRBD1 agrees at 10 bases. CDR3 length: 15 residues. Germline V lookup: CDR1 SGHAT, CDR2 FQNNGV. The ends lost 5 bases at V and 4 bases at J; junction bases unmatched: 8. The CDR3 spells CASSRQGQGMYEQYF. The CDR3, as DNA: TGTGCCAGCAGCCGACAGGGACAGGGGATGTACGAGCAGTACTTC. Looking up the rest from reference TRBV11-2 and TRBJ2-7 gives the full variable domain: EAGVAQSPRYKIIEKRQSVAFWCNPISGHATLYWYQQILGQGPKLLIQFQNNGVVDDSQLPKDRFSAERLKGVDSTLKIQPAKLEDSAVYLCASSRQGQGMYEQYFGPGTRLTVT.

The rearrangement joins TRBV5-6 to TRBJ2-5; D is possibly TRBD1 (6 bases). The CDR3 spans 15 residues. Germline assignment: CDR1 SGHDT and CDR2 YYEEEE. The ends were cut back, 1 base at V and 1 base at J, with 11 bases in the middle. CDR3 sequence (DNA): TGTGCCAGCAGCTTGCTGTACAGGGCCCAAGAGACCCAGTACTTC. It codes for CASSLLYRAQETQYF.

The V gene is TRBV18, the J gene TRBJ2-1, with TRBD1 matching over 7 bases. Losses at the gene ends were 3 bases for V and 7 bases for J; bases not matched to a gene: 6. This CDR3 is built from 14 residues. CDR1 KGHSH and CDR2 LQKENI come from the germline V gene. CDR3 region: CASSPGQSRNEQFF. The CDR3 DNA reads TGTGCCAGCTCACCGGGACAGTCCCGGAATGAGCAGTTCTTC. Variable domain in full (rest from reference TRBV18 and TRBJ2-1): NAGVMQNPRHLVRRRGQEARLRCSPMKGHSHVYWYRQLPEEGLKFMVYLQKENIIDESGMPKERFSAEFPKEGPSILRIQQVVRGDSAAYFCASSPGQSRNEQFFGPGTRLTVL.

The CDR3 loop is CASSLAGGQDEQYF. The CDR3 region has the DNA TGTGCCAGCAGCTTGGCAGGGGGCCAAGACGAGCAGTACTTC. This chain links TRBV11-3 with TRBJ2-7; 8 bases agree with TRBD1. Trimming cost V 3 bases and J 5 bases; bases outside gene matches: 6. The CDR3 is 14 residues long. The germline V gene has CDR1 SGHNT and CDR2 YENEEA.

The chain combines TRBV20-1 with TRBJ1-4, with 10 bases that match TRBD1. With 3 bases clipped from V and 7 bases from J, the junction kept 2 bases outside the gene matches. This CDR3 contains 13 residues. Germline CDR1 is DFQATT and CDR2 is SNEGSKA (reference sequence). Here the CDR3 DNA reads TGCAGTGCTAGTCGACAGGGGGCTGAAAAACTGTTTTTT. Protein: CSASRQGAEKLFF.

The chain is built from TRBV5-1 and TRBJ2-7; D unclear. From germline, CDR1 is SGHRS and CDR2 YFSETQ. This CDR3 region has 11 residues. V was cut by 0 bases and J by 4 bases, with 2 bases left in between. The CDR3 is CASSLEYEQYF. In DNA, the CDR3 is TGCGCCAGCAGCTTGGAGTACGAGCAGTACTTC.

The DNA of the CDR3 is TGTGCCAGCAGCCTCAGTGAGAACACTGAAGCTTTCTTT. As protein: CASSLSENTEAFF. This rearrangement joins TRBV25-1 to TRBJ1-1; D remains ambiguous. CDR1 is MGHDK and CDR2 is SYGVNS in the germline V gene. V was pared by 6 bases and J by 1 base, with 9 bases between. This CDR3 is 13 amino acids long.

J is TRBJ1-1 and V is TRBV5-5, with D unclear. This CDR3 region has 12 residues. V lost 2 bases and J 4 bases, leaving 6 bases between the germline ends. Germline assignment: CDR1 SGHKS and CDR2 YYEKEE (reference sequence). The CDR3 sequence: CASSFGGTEAFF. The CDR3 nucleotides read TGTGCCAGCAGCTTTGGAGGCACTGAAGCTTTCTTT. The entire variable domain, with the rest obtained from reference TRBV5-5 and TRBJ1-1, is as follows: DAGVTQSPTHLIKTRGQQVTLRCSPISGHKSVSWYQQVLGQGPQFIFQYYEKEERGRGNFPDRFSARQFPNYSSELNVNALLLGDSALYLCASSFGGTEAFFGQGTRLTVV.

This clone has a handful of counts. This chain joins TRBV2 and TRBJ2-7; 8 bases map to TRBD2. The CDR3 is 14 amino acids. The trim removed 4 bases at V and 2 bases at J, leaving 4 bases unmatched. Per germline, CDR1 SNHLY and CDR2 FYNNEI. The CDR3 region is CASSVPGLAYEQYF. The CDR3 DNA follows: TGTGCCAGCAGTGTTCCGGGACTAGCCTACGAGCAGTACTTC.